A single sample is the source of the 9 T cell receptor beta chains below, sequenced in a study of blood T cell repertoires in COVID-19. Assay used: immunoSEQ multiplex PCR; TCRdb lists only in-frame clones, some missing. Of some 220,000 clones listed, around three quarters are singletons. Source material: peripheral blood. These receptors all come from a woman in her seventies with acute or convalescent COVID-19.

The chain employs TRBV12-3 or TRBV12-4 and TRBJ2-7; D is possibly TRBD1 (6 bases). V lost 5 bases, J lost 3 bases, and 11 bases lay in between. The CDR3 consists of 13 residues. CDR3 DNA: TGTGCCAGCAGTCCGGGACAACACTACGAGCAGTACTTC. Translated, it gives CASSPGQHYEQYF.

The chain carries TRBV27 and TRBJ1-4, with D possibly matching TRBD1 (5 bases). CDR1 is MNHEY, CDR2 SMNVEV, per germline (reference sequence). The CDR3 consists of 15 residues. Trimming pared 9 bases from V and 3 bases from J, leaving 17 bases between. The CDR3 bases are TGTGCCAGGAACTACCGCGGGGCCCCTAATGAAAAACTGTTTTTT. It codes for CARNYRGAPNEKLFF.

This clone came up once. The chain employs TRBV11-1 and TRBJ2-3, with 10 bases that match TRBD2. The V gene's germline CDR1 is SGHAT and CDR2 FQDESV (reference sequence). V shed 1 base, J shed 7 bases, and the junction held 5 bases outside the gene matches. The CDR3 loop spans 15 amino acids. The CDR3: CASSLDSGGPYTQYF. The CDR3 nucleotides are TGTGCCAGCAGCTTAGATAGCGGGGGGCCATATACGCAGTATTTT.

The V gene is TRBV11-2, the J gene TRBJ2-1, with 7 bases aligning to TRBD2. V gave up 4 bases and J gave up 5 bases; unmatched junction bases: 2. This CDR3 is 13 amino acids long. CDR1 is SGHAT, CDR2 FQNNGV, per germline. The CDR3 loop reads CASSSGLDNEQFF. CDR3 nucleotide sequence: TGTGCCAGCAGCTCAGGACTAGACAATGAGCAGTTCTTC.

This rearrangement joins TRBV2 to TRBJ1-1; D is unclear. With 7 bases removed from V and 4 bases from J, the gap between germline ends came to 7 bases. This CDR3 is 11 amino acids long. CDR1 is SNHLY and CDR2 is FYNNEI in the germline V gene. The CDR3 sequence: CASMSSTEAFF. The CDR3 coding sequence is TGTGCCAGCATGTCTAGCACTGAAGCTTTCTTT.

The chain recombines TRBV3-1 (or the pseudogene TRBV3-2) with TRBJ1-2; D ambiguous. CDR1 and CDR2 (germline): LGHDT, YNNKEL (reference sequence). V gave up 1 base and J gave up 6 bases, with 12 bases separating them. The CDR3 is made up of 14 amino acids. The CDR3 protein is CASSQVGSRDGYTF. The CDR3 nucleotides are TGTGCCAGCAGCCAAGTCGGGTCTAGAGATGGCTACACCTTC.

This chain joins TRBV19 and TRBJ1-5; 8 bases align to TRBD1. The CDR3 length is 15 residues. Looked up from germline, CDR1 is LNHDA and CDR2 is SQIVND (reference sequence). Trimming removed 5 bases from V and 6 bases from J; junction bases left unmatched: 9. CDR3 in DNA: TGTGCCAGTAGTGAGACGCAGGGGGCCCGTCAGCCCCAGCATTTT. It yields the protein CASSETQGARQPQHF.

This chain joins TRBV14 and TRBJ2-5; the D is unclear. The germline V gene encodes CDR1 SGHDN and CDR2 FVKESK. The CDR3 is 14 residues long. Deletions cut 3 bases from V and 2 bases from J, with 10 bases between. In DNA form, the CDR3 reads TGTGCCAGCAGCCAGATTGAACTACAAGAGACCCAGTACTTC. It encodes CASSQIELQETQYF.

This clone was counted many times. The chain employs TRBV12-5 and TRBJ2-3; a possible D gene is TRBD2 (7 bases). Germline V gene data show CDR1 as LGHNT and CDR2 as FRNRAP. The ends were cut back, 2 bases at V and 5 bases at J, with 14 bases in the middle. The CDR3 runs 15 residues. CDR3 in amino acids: CASGLRGAGVDTQYF. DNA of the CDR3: TGTGCTAGTGGTTTGCGGGGGGCCGGTGTAGATACGCAGTATTTT. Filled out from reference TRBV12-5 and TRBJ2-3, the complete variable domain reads DARVTQTPRHKVTEMGQEVTMRCQPILGHNTVFWYRQTMMQGLELLAYFRNRAPLDDSGMPKDRFSAEMPDATLATLKIQPSEPRDSAVYFCASGLRGAGVDTQYFGPGTRLTVL.